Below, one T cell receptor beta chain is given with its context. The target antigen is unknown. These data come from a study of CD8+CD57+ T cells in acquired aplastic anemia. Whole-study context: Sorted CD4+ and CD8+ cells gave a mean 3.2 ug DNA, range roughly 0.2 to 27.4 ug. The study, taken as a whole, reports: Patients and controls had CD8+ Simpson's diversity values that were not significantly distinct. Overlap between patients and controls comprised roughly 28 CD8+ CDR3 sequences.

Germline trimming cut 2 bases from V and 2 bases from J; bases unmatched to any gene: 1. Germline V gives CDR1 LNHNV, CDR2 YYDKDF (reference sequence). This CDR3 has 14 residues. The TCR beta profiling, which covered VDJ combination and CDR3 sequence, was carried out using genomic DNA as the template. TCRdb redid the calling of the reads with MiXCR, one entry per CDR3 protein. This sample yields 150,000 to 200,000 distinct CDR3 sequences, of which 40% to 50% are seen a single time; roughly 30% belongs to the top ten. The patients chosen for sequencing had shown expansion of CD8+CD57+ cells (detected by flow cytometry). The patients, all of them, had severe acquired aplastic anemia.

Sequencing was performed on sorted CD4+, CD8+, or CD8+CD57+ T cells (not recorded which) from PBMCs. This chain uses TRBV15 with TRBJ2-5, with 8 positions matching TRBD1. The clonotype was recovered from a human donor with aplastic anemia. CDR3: CATSRNRGQETQYF. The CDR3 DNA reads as TGTGCCACCAGCAGAAACAGGGGGCAAGAGACCCAGTACTTC.